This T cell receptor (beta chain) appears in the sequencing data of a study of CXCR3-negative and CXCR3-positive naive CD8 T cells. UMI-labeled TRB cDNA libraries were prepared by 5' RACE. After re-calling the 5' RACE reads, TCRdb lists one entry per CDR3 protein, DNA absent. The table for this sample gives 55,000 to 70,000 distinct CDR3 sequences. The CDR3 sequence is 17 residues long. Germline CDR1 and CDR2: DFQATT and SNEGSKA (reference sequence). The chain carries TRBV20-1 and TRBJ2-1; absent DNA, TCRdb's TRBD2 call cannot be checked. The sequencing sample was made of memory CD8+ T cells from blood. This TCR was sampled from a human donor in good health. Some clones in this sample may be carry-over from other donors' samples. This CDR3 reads CSAYVAGAPGPSNEQFF.